The T cell receptor (beta chain) described here comes from a study of T cell responses to AZD1222 COVID-19 vaccine. The CDR3 covers 15 residues. V lost 6 bases and J lost 0; bases outside the gene matches: 3. CDR1 is SNHLY and CDR2 is FYNNEI in the germline V gene. Regarding the study as a whole: The breadth and depth of Spike-specific TCRs increased once two AZD1222 doses had been given. White British people made up most donors, females outnumbered males, and clonal diversity was possibly underestimated.

Second-dose timings of about 4 or about 12 weeks were pooled. The table came from immunoSEQ multiplex PCR; TCRdb's copy has only in-frame clones and leaves some out. This sample carries about 160,000 clones, under 95% of them seen once, and the ten largest clones take around 0.98%. Points on this clone: The antigen remains unidentified.

The sample consisted of peripheral blood, taken 28 days after the second AZD1222 dose. This TCR was sampled from an adult who received the AZD1222 COVID-19 vaccine. The V and J genes are TRBV2 and TRBJ1-5; 9 bases align to TRBD1. Here the CDR3 DNA reads TGTGCCAGCAGGGAGGGACAGGGTAGCAATCAGCCCCAGCATTTT. This sequence encodes CASREGQGSNQPQHF.